This T cell receptor (beta chain) is from a study of T cell responses to AZD1222 COVID-19 vaccine. Notes on this clone: Its antigen is currently unknown.

Study outcomes and limitations: Spike-specific TCR breadth and depth grew following two AZD1222 doses. There were repertoire samples only from the period after the peak T cell response.

Per germline, CDR1 SGHTA and CDR2 FQGNSA. This CDR3 spans 15 amino acids. V dropped 1 base and J dropped 2; count of bases not matched to a gene: 5. Repertoires were generated with immunoSEQ multiplex PCR, while TCRdb's copy carries only in-frame clones and drops some. Here the sample spans approximately 190,000 clones, around 87% being singletons. Sequenced here: peripheral blood, sampled on day 0 of MenACWY control vaccination. This TCR was sampled from an adult in good health. V usage is TRBV7-2 and J usage is TRBJ2-7; TRBD1 matches at 7 bases. CDR3 residues: CASSLVPTGAYEQYF. Here the CDR3 DNA reads TGTGCCAGCAGCTTAGTTCCAACAGGGGCCTACGAGCAGTACTTC.